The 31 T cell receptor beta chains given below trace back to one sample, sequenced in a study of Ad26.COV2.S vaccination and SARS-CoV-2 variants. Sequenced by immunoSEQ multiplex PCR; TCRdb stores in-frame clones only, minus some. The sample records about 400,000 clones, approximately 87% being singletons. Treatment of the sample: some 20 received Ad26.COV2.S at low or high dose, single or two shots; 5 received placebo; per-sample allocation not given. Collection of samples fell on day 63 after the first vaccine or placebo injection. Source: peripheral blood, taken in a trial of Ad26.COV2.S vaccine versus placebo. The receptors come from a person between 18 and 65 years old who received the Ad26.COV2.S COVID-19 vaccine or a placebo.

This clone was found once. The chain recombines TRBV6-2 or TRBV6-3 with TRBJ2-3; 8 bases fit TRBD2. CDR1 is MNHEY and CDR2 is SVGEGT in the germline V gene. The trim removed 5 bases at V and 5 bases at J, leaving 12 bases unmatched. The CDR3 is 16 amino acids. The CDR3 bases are TGTGCCAGCAGTACCCAGACTAGCGCCGTGGGAGATACGCAGTATTTT. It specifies CASSTQTSAVGDTQYF.

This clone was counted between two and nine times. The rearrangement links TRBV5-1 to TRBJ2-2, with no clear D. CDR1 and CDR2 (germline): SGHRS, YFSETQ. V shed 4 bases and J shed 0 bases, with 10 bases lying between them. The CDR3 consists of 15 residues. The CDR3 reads CASSVTTTNTGELFF. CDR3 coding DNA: TGCGCCAGCAGCGTGACAACCACGAACACCGGGGAGCTGTTTTTT.

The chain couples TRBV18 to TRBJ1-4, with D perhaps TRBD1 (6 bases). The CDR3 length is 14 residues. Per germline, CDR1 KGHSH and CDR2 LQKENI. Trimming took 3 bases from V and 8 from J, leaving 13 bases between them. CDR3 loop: CASSPQGTNEKLFF. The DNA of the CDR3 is TGTGCCAGCTCACCTCAAGGGACAAACGAAAAACTGTTTTTT. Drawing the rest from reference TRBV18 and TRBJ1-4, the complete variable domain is NAGVMQNPRHLVRRRGQEARLRCSPMKGHSHVYWYRQLPEEGLKFMVYLQKENIIDESGMPKERFSAEFPKEGPSILRIQQVVRGDSAAYFCASSPQGTNEKLFFGSGTQLSVL.

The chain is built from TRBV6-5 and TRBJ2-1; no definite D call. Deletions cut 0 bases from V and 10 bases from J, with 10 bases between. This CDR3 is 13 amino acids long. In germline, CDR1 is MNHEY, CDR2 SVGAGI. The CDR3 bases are TGTGCCAGCAGTTACTCGTTAATGGGGGAGCAGTTCTTC. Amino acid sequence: CASSYSLMGEQFF.

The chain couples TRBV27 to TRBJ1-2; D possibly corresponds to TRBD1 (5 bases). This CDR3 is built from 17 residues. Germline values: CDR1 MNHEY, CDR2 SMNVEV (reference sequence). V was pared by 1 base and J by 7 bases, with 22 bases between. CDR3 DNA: TGTGCCAGCAGTTTATATTCACTCCGGGGGGGGAAAAGTGGCTACACCTTC. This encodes CASSLYSLRGGKSGYTF.

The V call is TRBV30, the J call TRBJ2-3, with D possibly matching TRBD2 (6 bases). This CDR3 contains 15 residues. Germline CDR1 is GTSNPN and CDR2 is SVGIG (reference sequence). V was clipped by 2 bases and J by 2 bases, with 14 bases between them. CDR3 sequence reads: CAWSTGLSLTDTQYF. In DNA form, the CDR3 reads TGTGCCTGGAGTACGGGACTCTCCCTCACAGATACGCAGTATTTT.

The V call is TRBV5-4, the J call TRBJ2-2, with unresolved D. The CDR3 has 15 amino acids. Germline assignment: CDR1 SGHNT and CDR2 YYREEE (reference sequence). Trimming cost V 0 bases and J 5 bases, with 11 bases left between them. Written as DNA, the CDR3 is TGTGCCAGCAGCTTGGCGGGTATCAGGACCGGGGAGCTGTTTTTT. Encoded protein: CASSLAGIRTGELFF.

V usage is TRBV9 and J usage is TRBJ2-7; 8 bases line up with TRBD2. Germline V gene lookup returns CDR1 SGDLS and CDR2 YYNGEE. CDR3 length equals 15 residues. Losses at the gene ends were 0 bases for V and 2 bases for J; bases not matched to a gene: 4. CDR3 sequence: CASSVGAGDTYEQYF. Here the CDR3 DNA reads TGTGCCAGCAGCGTAGGAGCGGGGGATACCTACGAGCAGTACTTC.

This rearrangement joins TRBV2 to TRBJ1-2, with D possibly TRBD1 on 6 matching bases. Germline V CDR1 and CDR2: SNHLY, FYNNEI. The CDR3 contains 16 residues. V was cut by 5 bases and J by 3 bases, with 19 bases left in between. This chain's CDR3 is CASSTGFSGADYGYTF. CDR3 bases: TGTGCCAGCAGTACAGGGTTCAGTGGCGCGGACTATGGCTACACCTTC.

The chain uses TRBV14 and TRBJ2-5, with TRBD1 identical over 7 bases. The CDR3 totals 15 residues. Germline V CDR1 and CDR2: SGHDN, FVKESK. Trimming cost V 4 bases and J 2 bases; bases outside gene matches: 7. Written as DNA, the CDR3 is TGTGCCAGCAGCCCCCTAACAGGGGATCAAGAGACCCAGTACTTC. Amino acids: CASSPLTGDQETQYF.

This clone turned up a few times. CDR3 in DNA: TGCGCCAGCAGCCGAAGCTCGGACGGGAATTCACCCCTCCACTTT. As protein: CASSRSSDGNSPLHF. This sequence joins TRBV4-3 and TRBJ1-6, with unresolved D. The CDR3 is 15 amino acids. Trimming removed 4 bases from V and 7 bases from J, with 14 bases in between. Per the germline V gene, CDR1 is LGHNA and CDR2 is YSLEER.

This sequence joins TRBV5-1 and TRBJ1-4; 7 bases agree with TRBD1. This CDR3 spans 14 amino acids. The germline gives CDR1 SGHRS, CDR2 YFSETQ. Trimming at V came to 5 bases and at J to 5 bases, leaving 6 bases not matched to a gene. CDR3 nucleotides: TGCGCCAGCAGACGACAGGGATCAAATGAAAAACTGTTTTTT. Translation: CASRRQGSNEKLFF.

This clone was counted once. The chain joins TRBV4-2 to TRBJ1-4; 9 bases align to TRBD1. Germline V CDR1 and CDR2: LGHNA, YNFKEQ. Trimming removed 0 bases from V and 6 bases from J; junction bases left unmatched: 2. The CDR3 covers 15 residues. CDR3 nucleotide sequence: TGTGCCAGCAGCCAAGATAACAGGGGGCATGAAAAACTGTTTTTT. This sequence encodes CASSQDNRGHEKLFF.

In DNA, the CDR3 is TGTGCCAGCAGTTTTTTAGATTCACCCCTCCACTTT. Its translation: CASSFLDSPLHF. The chain joins TRBV27 to TRBJ1-6; the D is unclear. The CDR3 runs 12 residues. Trimming took off 3 bases at V and 8 bases at J, with 5 bases between the two ends. Germline V lookup: CDR1 MNHEY, CDR2 SMNVEV (reference sequence).

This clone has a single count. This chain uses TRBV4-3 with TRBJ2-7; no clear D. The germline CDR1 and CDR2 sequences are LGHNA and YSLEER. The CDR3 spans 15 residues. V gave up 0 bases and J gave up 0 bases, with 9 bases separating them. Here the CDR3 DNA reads TGCGCCAGCAGCCAAGAGCTACACAGCTCCTACGAGCAGTACTTC. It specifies CASSQELHSSYEQYF.

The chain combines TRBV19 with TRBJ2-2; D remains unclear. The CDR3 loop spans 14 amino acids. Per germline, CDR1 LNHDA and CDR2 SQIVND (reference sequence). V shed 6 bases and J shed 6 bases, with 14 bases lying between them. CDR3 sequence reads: CASRPTQSAGELFF. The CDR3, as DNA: TGTGCCAGTAGGCCCACGCAGTCGGCCGGGGAGCTGTTTTTT.

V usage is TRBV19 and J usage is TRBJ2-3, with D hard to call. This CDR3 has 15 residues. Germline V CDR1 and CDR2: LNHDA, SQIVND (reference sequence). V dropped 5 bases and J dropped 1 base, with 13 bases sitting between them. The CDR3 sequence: CASSAVLYGTDTQYF. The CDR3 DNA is TGTGCCAGTAGTGCGGTCCTCTACGGCACAGATACGCAGTATTTT.

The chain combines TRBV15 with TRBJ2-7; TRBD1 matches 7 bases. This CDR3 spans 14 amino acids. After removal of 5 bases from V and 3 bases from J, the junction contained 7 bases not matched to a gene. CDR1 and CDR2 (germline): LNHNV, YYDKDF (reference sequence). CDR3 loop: CATSSRDRRYEQYF. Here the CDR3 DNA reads TGTGCCACCAGCTCCCGGGACAGACGCTACGAGCAGTACTTC.

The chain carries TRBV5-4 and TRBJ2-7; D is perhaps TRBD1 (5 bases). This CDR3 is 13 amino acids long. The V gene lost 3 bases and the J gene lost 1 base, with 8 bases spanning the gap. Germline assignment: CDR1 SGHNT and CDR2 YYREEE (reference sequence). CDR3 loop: CASSYRGSYEQYF. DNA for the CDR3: TGTGCCAGCAGCTATAGGGGTTCCTACGAGCAGTACTTC.

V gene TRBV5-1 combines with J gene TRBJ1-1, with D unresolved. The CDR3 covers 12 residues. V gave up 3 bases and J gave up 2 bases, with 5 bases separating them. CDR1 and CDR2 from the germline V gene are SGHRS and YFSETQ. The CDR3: CASSSENTEAFF. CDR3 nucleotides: TGCGCCAGCAGCTCTGAAAACACTGAAGCTTTCTTT.

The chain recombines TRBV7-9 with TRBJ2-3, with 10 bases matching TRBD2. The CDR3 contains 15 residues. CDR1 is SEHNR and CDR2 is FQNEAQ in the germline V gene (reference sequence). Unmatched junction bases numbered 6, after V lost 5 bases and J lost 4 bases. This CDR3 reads CASSRSGGAADTQYF. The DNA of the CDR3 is TGTGCCAGCAGCCGAAGCGGGGGGGCCGCAGATACGCAGTATTTT.

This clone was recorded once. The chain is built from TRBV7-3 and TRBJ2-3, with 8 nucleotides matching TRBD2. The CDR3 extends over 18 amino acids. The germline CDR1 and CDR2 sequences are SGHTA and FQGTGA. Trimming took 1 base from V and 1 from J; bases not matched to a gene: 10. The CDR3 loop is CASSLRVSGTWGTDTQYF. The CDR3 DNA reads TGTGCCAGCAGCTTAAGGGTTAGCGGGACCTGGGGCACAGATACGCAGTATTTT. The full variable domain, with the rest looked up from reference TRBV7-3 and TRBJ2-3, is GAGVSQTPSNKVTEKGKYVELRCDPISGHTALYWYRQSLGQGPEFLIYFQGTGAADDSGLPNDRFFAVRPEGSVSTLKIQRTERGDSAVYLCASSLRVSGTWGTDTQYFGPGTRLTVL.

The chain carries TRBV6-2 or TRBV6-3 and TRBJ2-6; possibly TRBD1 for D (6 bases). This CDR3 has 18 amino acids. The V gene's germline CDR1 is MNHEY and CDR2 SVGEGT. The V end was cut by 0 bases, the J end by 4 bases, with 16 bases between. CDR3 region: CASSYSRKGVSGANVLTF. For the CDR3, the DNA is TGTGCCAGCAGTTACTCCAGGAAGGGGGTATCCGGGGCCAACGTCCTGACTTTC.

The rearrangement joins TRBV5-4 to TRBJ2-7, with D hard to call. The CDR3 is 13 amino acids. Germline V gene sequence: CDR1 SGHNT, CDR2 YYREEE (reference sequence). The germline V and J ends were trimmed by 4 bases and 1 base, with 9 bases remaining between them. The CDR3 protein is CASSPDPSYEQYF. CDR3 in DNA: TGTGCCAGCAGCCCCGACCCATCCTACGAGCAGTACTTC.

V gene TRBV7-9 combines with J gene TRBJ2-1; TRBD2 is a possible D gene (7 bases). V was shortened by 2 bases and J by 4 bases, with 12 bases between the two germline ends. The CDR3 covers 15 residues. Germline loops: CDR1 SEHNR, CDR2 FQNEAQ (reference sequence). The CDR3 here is CASSLPRGGYNEQFF. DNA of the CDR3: TGTGCCAGCAGCTTACCCAGGGGAGGGTACAATGAGCAGTTCTTC.

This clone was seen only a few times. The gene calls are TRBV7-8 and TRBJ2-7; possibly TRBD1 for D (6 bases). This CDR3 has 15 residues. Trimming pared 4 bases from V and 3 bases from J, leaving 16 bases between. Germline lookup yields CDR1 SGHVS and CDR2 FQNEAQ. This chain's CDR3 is CASSSLNRVGYEQYF. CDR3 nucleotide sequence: TGTGCCAGCAGCTCTCTGAACAGGGTGGGCTACGAGCAGTACTTC.

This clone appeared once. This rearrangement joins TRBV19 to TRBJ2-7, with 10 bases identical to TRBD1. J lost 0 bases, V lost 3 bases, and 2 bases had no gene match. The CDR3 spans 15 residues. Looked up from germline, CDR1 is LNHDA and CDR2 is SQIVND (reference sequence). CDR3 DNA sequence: TGTGCCAGTAGTATCGGGGACAGGGGCTCCTACGAGCAGTACTTC. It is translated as CASSIGDRGSYEQYF.

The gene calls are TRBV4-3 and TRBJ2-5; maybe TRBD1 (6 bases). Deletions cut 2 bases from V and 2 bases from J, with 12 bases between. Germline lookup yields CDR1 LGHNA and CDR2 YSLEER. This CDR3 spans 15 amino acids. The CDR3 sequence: CASSQLPGQQETQYF. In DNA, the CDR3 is TGCGCCAGCAGCCAATTACCGGGACAACAAGAGACCCAGTACTTC.

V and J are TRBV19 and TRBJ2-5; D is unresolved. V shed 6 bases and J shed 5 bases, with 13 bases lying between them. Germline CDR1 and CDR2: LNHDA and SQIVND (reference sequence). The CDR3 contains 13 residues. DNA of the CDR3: TGTGCCAGTAGCGGGCCTATACGGGAGACCCAGTACTTC. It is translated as CASSGPIRETQYF.

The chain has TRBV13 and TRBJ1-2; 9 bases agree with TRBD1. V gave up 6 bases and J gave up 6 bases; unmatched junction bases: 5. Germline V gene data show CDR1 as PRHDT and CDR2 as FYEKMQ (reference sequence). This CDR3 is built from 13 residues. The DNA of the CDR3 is TGTGCCAGCAGACGGGGACAGGGAAATGGCTACACCTTC. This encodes CASRRGQGNGYTF.

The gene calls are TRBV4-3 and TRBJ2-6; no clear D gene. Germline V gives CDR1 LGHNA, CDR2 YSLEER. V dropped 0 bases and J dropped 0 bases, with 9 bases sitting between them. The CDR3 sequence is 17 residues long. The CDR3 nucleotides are TGCGCCAGCAGCCAAGAATCGGCGAGCTCTGGGGCCAACGTCCTGACTTTC. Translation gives CASSQESASSGANVLTF.